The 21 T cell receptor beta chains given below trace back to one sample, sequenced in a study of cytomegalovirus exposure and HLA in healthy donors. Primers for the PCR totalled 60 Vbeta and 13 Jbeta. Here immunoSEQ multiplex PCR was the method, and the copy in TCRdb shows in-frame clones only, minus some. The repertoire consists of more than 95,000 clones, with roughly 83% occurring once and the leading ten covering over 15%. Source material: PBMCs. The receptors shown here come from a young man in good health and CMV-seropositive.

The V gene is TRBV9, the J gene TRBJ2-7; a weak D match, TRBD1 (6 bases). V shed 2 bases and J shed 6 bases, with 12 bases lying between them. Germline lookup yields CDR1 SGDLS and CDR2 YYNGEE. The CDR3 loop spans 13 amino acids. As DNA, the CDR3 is TGTGCCAGCAGCGTTTCGACAGGATCCGAGCAGTACTTC. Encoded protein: CASSVSTGSEQYF.

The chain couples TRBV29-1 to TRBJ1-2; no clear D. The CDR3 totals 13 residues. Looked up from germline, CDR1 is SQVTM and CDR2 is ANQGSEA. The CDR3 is CSGDGGDNYGYTF. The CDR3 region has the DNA TGCAGTGGCGATGGCGGGGATAACTATGGCTACACCTTC.

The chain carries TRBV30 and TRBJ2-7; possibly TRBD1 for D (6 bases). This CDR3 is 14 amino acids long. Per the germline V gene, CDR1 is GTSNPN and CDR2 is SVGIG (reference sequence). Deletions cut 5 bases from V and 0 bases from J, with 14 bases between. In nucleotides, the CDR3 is TGTGCCTGGTCCGGGACACCTAACTCCTACGAGCAGTACTTC. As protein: CAWSGTPNSYEQYF.

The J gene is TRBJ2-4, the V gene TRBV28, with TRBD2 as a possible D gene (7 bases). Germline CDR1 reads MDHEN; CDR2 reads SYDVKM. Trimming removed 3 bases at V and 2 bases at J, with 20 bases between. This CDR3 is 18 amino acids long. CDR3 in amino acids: CASSFGGGRFGSKNIQYF. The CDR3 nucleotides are TGTGCCAGCAGTTTTGGGGGGGGCCGCTTCGGATCCAAAAACATTCAGTACTTC.

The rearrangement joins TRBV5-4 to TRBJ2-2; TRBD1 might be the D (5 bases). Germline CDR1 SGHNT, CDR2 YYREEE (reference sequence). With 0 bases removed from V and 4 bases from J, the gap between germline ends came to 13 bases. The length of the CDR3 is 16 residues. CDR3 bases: TGTGCCAGCAGCTTGGGATCGGGCAGGGCCACCGGGGAGCTGTTTTTT. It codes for CASSLGSGRATGELFF.

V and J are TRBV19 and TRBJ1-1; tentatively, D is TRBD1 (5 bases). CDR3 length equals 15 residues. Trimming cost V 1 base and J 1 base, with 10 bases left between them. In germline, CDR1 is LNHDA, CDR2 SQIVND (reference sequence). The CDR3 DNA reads TGTGCCAGTAGTATAGGGCGGGGACGGAACACTGAAGCTTTCTTT. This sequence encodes CASSIGRGRNTEAFF.

CDR3 nucleotide sequence: TGTGCCAGCAGTTATGTAGCGGGGGGGCCGGGTGAGCAGTTCTTC. Its protein is CASSYVAGGPGEQFF. This chain joins TRBV27 and TRBJ2-1, with 11 bases aligning to TRBD2. The CDR3 spans 15 residues. V was pared by 4 bases and J by 9 bases, with 8 bases of the junction left unmatched. The germline CDR1 and CDR2 sequences are MNHEY and SMNVEV (reference sequence).

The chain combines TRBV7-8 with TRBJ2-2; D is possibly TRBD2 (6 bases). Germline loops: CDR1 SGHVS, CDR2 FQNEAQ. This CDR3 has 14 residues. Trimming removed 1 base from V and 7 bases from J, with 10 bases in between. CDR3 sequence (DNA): TGTGCCAGCAGCTTAGTGCGGGGTGGCGGGGAGCTGTTTTTT. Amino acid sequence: CASSLVRGGGELFF. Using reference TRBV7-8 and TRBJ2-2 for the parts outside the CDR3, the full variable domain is GAGVSQSPRYKVAKRGQDVALRCDPISGHVSLFWYQQALGQGPEFLTYFQNEAQLDKSGLPSDRFFAERPEGSVSTLKIQRTQQEDSAVYLCASSLVRGGGELFFGEGSRLTVL.

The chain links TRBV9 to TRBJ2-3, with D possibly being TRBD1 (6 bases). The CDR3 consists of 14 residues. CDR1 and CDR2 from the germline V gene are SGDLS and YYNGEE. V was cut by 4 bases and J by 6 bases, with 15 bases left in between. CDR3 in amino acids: CASSRPVGADTQYF. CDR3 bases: TGTGCCAGCAGCCGGCCTGTGGGGGCCGATACGCAGTATTTT.

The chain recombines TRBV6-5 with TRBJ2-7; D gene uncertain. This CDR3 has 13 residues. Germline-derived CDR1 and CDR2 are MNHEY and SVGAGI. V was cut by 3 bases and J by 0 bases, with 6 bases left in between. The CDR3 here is CASSYGLSYEQYF. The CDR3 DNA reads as TGTGCCAGCAGTTATGGGCTCTCCTACGAGCAGTACTTC.

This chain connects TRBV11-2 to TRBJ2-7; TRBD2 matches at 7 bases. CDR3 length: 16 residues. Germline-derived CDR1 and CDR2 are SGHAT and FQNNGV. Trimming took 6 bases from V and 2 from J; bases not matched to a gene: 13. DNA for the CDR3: TGTGCCAGCAGGTTACCATACGGGACTAAGGCCTACGAGCAGTACTTC. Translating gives CASRLPYGTKAYEQYF.

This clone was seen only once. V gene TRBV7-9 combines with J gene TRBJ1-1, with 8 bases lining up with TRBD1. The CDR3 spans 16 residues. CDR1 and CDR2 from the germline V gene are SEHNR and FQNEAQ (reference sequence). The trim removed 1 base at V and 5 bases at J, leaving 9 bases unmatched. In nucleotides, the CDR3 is TGTGCCAGCAGCTTAGTGAGGACAGGGAGGGATACTGAAGCTTTCTTT. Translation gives CASSLVRTGRDTEAFF. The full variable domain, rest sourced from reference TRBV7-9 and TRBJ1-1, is DTGVSQNPRHKITKRGQNVTFRCDPISEHNRLYWYRQTLGQGPEFLTYFQNEAQLEKSRLLSDRFSAERPKGSFSTLEIQRTEQGDSAMYLCASSLVRTGRDTEAFFGQGTRLTVV.

CDR3 in amino acids: CASGMGGNEKLFF. The CDR3 DNA is TGTGCCAGCGGAATGGGGGGGAATGAAAAACTGTTTTTT. The chain has TRBV7-6 and TRBJ1-4; TRBD1 might be the D (5 bases). The CDR3 sequence is 13 residues long. Germline assignment: CDR1 SGHVS and CDR2 FNYEAQ. With 8 bases removed from V and 5 bases from J, the gap between germline ends came to 12 bases. Using reference TRBV7-6 and TRBJ1-4 for the parts outside the CDR3, the full variable domain is GAGVSQSPRYKVTKRGQDVALRCDPISGHVSLYWYRQALGQGPEFLTYFNYEAQQDKSGLPNDRFSAERPEGSISTLTIQRTEQRDSAMYRCASGMGGNEKLFFGSGTQLSVL.

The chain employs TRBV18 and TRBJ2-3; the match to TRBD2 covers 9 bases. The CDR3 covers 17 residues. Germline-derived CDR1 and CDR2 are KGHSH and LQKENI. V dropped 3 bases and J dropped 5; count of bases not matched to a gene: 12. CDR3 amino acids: CASSPGLAPSVGDTQYF. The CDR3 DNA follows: TGTGCCAGCTCACCGGGACTAGCCCCTTCTGTCGGAGATACGCAGTATTTT.

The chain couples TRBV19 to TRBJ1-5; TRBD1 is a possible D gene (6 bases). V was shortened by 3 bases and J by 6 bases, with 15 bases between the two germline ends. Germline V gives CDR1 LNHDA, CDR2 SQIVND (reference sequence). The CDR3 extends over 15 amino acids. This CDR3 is CASSMAKNRVQPQHF. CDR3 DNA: TGTGCCAGTAGTATGGCCAAAAACAGGGTTCAGCCCCAGCATTTT. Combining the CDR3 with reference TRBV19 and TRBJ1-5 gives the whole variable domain DGGITQSPKYLFRKEGQNVTLSCEQNLNHDAMYWYRQDPGQGLRLIYYSQIVNDFQKGDIAEGYSVSREKKESFPLTVTSAQKNPTAFYLCASSMAKNRVQPQHFGDGTRLSIL.

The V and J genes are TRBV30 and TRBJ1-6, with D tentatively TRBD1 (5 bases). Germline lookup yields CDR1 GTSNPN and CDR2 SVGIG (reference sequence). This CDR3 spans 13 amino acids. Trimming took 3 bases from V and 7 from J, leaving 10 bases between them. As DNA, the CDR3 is TGTGCCTGGAGAGACCGGGGGAATTCACCCCTCCACTTT. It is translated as CAWRDRGNSPLHF. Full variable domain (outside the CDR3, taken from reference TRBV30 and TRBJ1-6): SQTIHQWPATLVQPVGSPLSLECTVEGTSNPNLYWYRQAAGRGLQLLFYSVGIGQISSEVPQNLSASRPQDRQFILSSKKLLLSDSGFYLCAWRDRGNSPLHFGNGTRLTVT.

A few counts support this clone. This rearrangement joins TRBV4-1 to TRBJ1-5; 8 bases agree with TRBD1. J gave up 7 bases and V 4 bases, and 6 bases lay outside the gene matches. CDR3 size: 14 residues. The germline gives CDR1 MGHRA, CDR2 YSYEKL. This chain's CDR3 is CASSPTGGRQPQHF. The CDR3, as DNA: TGCGCCAGCAGCCCAACAGGGGGGAGACAGCCCCAGCATTTT.

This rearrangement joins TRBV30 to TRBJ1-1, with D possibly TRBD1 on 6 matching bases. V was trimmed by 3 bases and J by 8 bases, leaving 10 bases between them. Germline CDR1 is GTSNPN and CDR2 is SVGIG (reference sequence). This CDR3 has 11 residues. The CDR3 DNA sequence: TGTGCCTGGAGCAGGGGAATGGAAGCTTTCTTT. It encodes CAWSRGMEAFF.

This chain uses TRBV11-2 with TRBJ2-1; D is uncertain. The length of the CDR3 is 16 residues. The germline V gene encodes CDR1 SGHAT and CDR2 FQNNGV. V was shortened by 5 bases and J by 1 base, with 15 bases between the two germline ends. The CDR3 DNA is TGTGCCAGCAGCGCCTATCAGGCCCTATCCTACAATGAGCAGTTCTTC. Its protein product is CASSAYQALSYNEQFF.

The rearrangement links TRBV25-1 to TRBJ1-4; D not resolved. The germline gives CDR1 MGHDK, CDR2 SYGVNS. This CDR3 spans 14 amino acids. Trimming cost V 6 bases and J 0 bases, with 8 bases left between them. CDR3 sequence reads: CASSYRATNEKLFF. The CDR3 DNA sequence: TGTGCCAGCAGCTATAGAGCAACTAATGAAAAACTGTTTTTT.

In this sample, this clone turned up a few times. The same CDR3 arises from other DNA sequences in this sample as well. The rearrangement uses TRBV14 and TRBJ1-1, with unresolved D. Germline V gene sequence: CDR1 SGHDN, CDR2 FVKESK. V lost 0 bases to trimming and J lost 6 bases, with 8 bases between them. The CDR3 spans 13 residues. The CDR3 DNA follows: TGTGCCAGCAGCCAAGATTTACGGGCTGAAGCTTTCTTT. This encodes CASSQDLRAEAFF.